This TCR beta chain was sequenced in a study of T cells in localized non-small cell lung cancer. Broader study findings: Researchers found a median roughly 56 of the top 100 tumor clones in adjacent lung. Among blood samples, higher T cell density accompanied longer overall survival.

Points on this clone: The antigen is not known.

This CDR3 spans 17 amino acids. Trimming took off 1 base at V and 2 bases at J, with 17 bases between the two ends. The germline V gene has CDR1 MGHRA and CDR2 YSYEKL. Data came from immunoSEQ multiplex PCR; TCRdb stores just in-frame clones and leaves some out. The table lists 40,000 to 55,000 clones, about three quarters of them singletons. This clonotype originated in a woman aged 40-69 years with stage II lung adenocarcinoma. The specimen was PBMCs, collected before any cancer treatment. The rearrangement uses TRBV4-1 and TRBJ1-1; no clear D gene. Here the CDR3 DNA reads TGCGCCAGCAGCCAAGCAAATATGGGGTTTAGCAACACTGAAGCTTTCTTT. Its translation is CASSQANMGFSNTEAFF.